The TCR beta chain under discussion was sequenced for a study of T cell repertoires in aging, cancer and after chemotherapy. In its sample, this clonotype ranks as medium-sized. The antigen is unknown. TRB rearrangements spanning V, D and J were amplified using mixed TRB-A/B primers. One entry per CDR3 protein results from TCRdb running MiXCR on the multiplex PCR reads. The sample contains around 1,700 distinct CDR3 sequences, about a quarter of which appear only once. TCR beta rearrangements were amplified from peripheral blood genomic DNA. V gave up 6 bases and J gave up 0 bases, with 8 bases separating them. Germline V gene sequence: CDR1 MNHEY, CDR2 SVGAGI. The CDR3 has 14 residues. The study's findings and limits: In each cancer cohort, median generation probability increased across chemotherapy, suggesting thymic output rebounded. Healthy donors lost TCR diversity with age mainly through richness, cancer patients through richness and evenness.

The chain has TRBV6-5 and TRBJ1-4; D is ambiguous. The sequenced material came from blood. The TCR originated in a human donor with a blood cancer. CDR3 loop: CASSRSPTNEKLFF. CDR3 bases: TGTGCCAGCAGCCGGAGCCCAACTAATGAAAAACTGTTTTTT.